These T cell receptor beta chains were read from a single sample in a study of identical twins. Each CDR3 protein gets one entry after TCRdb re-called the 5' RACE reads with MiXCR. The repertoire holds some 790,000 distinct CDR3 sequences, about 20% seen once, with about an eighth in the top ten. The same specimen was also included in a second study, on T cells expressing NK-cell markers.

The sample was PBMCs. The receptors stem from a woman between 18 and 30 years old in good health. CDR3s include the opening cysteine and the closing phenylalanine or tryptophan. Each record gives: J gene, V gene, clone size, D gene, CDR3 protein, CDR3 DNA. The D gene is left open where the match is weak. Clone size, where shown, is once, few, many, or a class for clones that have expanded.

>TRBJ2-7|TRBV3-1|.|.
CASSQFKTPKPYEQYF
TGTGCCAGCAGCCAATTCAAGACTCCCAAGCCCTACGAGCAGTACTTC
>TRBJ1-2|TRBV6-1|.|.
CASSEQSGSGGYTF
TGTGCCAGCAGTGAACAGTCTGGGAGCGGTGGCTACACCTTC
>TRBJ2-4|TRBV12-3/TRBV12-4|.|.
CAGRDWGGIQYF
TGTGCCGGAAGGGACTGGGGCGGCATTCAGTACTTC
>TRBJ1-2|TRBV29-1|.|TRBD1
CSVTGGAGYGYTF
TGCAGCGTGACAGGGGGCGCCGGTTATGGCTACACCTTC
>TRBJ1-3|TRBV29-1|.|.
CSATGVGNTIYF
TGCAGCGCCACGGGGGTGGGTAACACCATATATTTT
>TRBJ2-5|TRBV30|.|.
CAWRGGGQETQYF
TGTGCCTGGAGGGGAGGGGGCCAAGAGACCCAGTACTTC
>TRBJ1-1|TRBV12-3/TRBV12-4|many|TRBD1
CASRQKGARSEAFF
TGTGCCAGCAGGCAGAAGGGGGCGCGGTCTGAAGCTTTCTTT
>TRBJ2-1|TRBV20-1|many|.
CSVSRVIREQFF
TGCAGTGTTAGCAGGGTGATTCGGGAGCAGTTCTTC
>TRBJ2-7|TRBV12-3/TRBV12-4|many|TRBD2
CASSLGLAGVYEQYF
TGCGCCAGCAGCCTGGGACTAGCGGGAGTCTACGAGCAGTACTTC
>TRBJ2-3|TRBV7-9|.|TRBD2
CASRVDYAGGDTQYF
TGTGCCAGCAGGGTAGACTACGCGGGAGGAGATACGCAGTATTTT
>TRBJ2-4|TRBV12-3/TRBV12-4|.|TRBD2
CASSFRASGVKNIQYF
TGTGCCAGCAGTTTTCGGGCTAGCGGGGTAAAAAACATTCAGTACTTC
>TRBJ2-1|TRBV11-2|.|.
CASSLWQGGEQFF
TGTGCCAGCAGCCTCTGGCAGGGGGGTGAGCAGTTCTTC
>TRBJ1-1|TRBV7-9|few|.
CASSVPPYSSGTEAFF
TGTGCCAGCAGCGTCCCTCCATACTCTTCGGGCACTGAAGCTTTCTTT
>TRBJ1-3|TRBV12-3/TRBV12-4|few|.
CASRVSGNTIYF
TGTGCGTCCAGGGTATCAGGAAACACCATATATTTT
>TRBJ2-7|TRBV20-1|.|TRBD2
CSVPAGEYEQYF
TGCAGTGTCCCGGCGGGGGAATACGAGCAGTACTTC
>TRBJ2-2|TRBV7-9|.|TRBD2
CASSLIGLARAGELFF
TGTGCCAGCAGCTTGATTGGACTAGCGCGGGCCGGGGAGCTGTTTTTT
>TRBJ1-1|TRBV7-9|.|.
CASSHDGDTEAFF
TGTGCCAGCAGCCACGACGGGGACACTGAAGCTTTCTTT
>TRBJ1-2|TRBV12-3/TRBV12-4|few|.
CASSFAGGYGYTF
TGTGCCAGCAGTTTCGCGGGGGGCTATGGCTACACCTTC
>TRBJ2-3|TRBV12-3/TRBV12-4|few|.
CASRLNNRKDTQYF
TGTGCCAGCAGACTCAACAACCGGAAAGATACGCAGTATTTT
>TRBJ2-1|TRBV20-1|.|TRBD2
CSARDVFGLAGGNEQFF
TGCAGTGCTAGAGATGTTTTCGGGCTAGCGGGGGGAAATGAGCAGTTCTTC
>TRBJ2-3|TRBV20-1|.|TRBD2
CSATLAGWSTDTQYF
TGCAGTGCTACTTTAGCGGGGTGGAGCACAGATACGCAGTATTTT
>TRBJ2-7|TRBV5-5|.|TRBD2
CASSLEVMGGLAWEQYF
TGTGCCAGCAGCTTGGAGGTTATGGGGGGACTAGCTTGGGAGCAGTACTTC